There are many counts of the clone carrying this T cell receptor (beta chain). This entry is derived from a study of T cells in Graves' hyperthyroidism and ophthalmopathy. The ends were cut back, 6 bases at V and 4 bases at J, with 21 bases in the middle. The CDR3 is 16 residues long. CDR1 and CDR2 (germline): MDHEN, SYDVKM. RNA transcripts were the template for amplifying TCR beta CDR3 regions. The TCR CDR3 was amplified in a first-round RT-PCR using the HTBI primer set. TCRdb independently ran MiXCR on the multiplex PCR reads; one entry per CDR3 protein. The table lists 300,000 to 450,000 distinct CDR3 sequences, around 14% of them singletons, with 11% in the top ten.

The chain employs TRBV28 and TRBJ1-2; D not certain. This TCR derives from an older woman with Graves' hyperthyroidism. The source material was blood. CDR3 nucleotides: TGTGCCAGCAGGAGATTAGACTTCCGTAAAGGCTATGGCTACACCTTC. It translates to CASRRLDFRKGYGYTF.